This is a list of T cell receptor beta chains from one sample in a study of radiotherapy plus CTLA-4 blockade in lung cancer. Assay used: immunoSEQ multiplex PCR; TCRdb lists only in-frame clones, some missing. The top ten hold 4.5% to 6% of the sample, which has roughly 90,000 clones, around 90% seen once. Sequenced material: peripheral blood, taken from a patient treated with radiotherapy plus ipilimumab. The receptors derive from a human donor with non-small cell lung cancer that progressed on radiotherapy plus ipilimumab. The CDR3 runs from the conserved cysteine through the conserved F or W. A D gene is named only where the DNA matches it firmly. Clone sizes are given selectively: once, few, many, or a class where the clone is expanded.

V: TRBV5-5
size: once
J: TRBJ2-7
D: TRBD2
CDR3: CASGLAGSYEQYF
DNA: TGTGCCAGCGGGCTAGCGGGAAGCTACGAGCAGTACTTC

V: TRBV19
size: NA
J: TRBJ1-2
D: TRBD1
CDR3: CASSIGQGGNYGYTF
DNA: TGTGCCAGTAGTATAGGACAGGGCGGTAACTATGGCTACACCTTC

V: TRBV27
size: NA
J: TRBJ1-5
D: TRBD1
CDR3: CASSPGTGTQPQHF
DNA: TGTGCCAGCAGTCCTGGGACAGGGACTCAGCCCCAGCATTTT

V: TRBV9
size: NA
J: TRBJ2-7
D: NA
CDR3: CASSATILSDSYEQYF
DNA: TGTGCCAGCAGCGCCACTATTCTCTCGGACTCCTACGAGCAGTACTTC

V: TRBV29-1
size: NA
J: TRBJ1-1
D: NA
CDR3: CSVAVGMGIGITEAFF
DNA: TGCAGCGTTGCAGTGGGGATGGGTATTGGAATAACTGAAGCTTTCTTT

V: TRBV10-2
size: NA
J: TRBJ2-4
D: TRBD1
CDR3: CASSQTGQVLAKNIQYF
DNA: TGCGCCAGCAGCCAAACAGGACAGGTCTTAGCCAAAAACATTCAGTACTTC

V: TRBV23-1
size: NA
J: TRBJ1-4
D: TRBD1
CDR3: CASSHKRTGGSLGSEKLFF
DNA: TGCGCCAGCAGTCACAAAAGGACAGGGGGGTCGCTGGGTTCTGAAAAACTGTTTTTT

V: TRBV18
size: few
J: TRBJ1-5
D: TRBD1
CDR3: CASSPGTGGNQPQHF
DNA: TGTGCCAGCTCACCGGGGACAGGGGGGAATCAGCCCCAGCATTTT

V: TRBV5-6
size: NA
J: TRBJ2-7
D: NA
CDR3: CASSRLEEQYF
DNA: TGTGCCAGCAGCCGCTTAGAGGAGCAGTACTTC

V: TRBV13
size: NA
J: TRBJ1-1
D: TRBD1
CDR3: CASSLRQGRVNTEAFF
DNA: TGTGCCAGCAGCCTAAGACAGGGAAGAGTGAACACTGAAGCTTTCTTT